The T cell receptor (beta chain) under discussion was sequenced for a study of CD8 T cells in ankylosing spondylitis. Study-wide points: There was a TCR beta motif, made of several highly homologous variants, that appeared characteristic of ankylosing spondylitis blood. Matched ankylosing spondylitis synovial fluid reportedly contained a significantly enriched population of disease-linked clones.

J was trimmed by 6 bases and V by 2 bases; bases with no gene match: 6. This CDR3 has 15 amino acids. This clonotype was observed a handful of times. Its matching antigen is unknown. TCRdb re-called the 5' RACE reads with MiXCR, one entry per CDR3 protein. The sample gives 470,000 or so distinct CDR3 sequences, 25% to 30% of which show up once; 0.89% is in the top ten. V gene TRBV12-3 or TRBV12-4 combines with J gene TRBJ1-4, with 7 nucleotides matching TRBD1. This receptor was obtained from a male donor with ankylosing spondylitis. Sample: blood, either unsorted or a sorted T cell fraction (not recorded which). DNA for the CDR3: TGTGCCAGCAGTTTACGAGGACAGGAGCATGAAAAACTGTTTTTT. Its translation: CASSLRGQEHEKLFF.